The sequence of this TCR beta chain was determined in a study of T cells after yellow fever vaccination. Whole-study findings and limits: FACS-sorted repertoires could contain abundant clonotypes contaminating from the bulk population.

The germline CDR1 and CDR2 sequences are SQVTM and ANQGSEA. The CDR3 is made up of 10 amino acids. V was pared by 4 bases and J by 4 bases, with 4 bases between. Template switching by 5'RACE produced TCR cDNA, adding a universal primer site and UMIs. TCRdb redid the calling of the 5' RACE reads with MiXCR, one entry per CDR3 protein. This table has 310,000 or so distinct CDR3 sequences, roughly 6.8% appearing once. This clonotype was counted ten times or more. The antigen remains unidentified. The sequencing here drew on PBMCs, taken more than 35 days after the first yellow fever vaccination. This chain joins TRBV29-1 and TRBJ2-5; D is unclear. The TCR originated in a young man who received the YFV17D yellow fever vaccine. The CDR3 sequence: CSVGGETQYF. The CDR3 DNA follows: TGCAGCGTTGGGGGAGAGACCCAGTACTTC.